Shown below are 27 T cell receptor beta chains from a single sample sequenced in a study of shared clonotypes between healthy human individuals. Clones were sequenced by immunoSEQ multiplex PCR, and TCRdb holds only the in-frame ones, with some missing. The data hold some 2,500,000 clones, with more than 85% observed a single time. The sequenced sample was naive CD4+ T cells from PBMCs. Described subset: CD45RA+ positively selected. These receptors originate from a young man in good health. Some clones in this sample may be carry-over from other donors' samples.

CDR3 in amino acids: CASSSSQKSTEAFF. CDR3 bases: TGTGCCAGCTCATCCAGCCAGAAGAGCACTGAAGCTTTCTTT. The chain has TRBV18 and TRBJ1-1; no definite D call. The germline CDR1 and CDR2 sequences are KGHSH and LQKENI. Deletions cut 5 bases from V and 4 bases from J, with 14 bases between. This CDR3 spans 14 amino acids.

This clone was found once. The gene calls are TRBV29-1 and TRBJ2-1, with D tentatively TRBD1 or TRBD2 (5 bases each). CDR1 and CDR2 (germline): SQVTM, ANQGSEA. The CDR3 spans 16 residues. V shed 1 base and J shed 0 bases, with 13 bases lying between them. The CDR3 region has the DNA TGCAGCGTTGAAGCCGGGACCGCGAGCTCCTACAATGAGCAGTTCTTC. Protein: CSVEAGTASSYNEQFF.

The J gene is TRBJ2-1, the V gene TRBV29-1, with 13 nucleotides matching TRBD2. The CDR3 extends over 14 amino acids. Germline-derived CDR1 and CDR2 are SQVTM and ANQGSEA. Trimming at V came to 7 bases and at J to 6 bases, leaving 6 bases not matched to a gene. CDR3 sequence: CSAGGLAGPNEQFF. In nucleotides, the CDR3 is TGCAGCGCCGGGGGACTAGCGGGACCCAATGAGCAGTTCTTC.

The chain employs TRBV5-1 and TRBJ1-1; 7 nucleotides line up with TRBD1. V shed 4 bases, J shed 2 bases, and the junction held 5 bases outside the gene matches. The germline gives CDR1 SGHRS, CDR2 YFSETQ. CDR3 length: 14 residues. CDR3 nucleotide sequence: TGCGCCAGCAGCCGCACAGGGGATAACACTGAAGCTTTCTTT. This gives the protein CASSRTGDNTEAFF.

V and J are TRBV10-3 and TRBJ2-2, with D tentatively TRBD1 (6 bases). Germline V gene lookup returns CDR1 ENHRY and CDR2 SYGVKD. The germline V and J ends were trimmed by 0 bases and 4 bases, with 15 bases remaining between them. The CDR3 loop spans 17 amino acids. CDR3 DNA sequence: TGTGCCATCAGTGAGTCGGCTTTAGCAGGGGTCACCGGGGAGCTGTTTTTT. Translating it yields CAISESALAGVTGELFF.

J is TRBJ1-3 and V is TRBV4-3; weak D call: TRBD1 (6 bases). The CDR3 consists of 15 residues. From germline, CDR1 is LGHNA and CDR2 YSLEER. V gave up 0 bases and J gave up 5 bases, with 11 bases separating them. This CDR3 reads CASSQETGTRNTIYF. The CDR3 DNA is TGCGCCAGCAGCCAAGAAACAGGGACCCGAAACACCATATATTTT.

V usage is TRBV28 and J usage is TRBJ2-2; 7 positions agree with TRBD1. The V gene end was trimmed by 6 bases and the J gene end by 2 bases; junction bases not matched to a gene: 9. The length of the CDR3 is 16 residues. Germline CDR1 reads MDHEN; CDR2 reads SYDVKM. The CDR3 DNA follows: TGTGCCAGCAGGGCCGCCGGGACAGTCAACACCGGGGAGCTGTTTTTT. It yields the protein CASRAAGTVNTGELFF.

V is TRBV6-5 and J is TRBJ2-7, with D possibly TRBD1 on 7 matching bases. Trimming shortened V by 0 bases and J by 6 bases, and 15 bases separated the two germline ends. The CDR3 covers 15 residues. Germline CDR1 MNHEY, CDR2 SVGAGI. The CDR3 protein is CASSYSTGEVSEQYF. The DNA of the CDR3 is TGTGCCAGCAGTTACTCCACAGGGGAGGTATCCGAGCAGTACTTC.

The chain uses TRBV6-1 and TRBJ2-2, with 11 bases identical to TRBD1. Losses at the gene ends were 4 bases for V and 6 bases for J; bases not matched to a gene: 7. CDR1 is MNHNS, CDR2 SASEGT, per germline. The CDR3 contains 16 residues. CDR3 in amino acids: CASSALGTGGSGELFF. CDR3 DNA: TGTGCCAGCAGTGCGTTGGGGACAGGGGGATCCGGGGAGCTGTTTTTT.

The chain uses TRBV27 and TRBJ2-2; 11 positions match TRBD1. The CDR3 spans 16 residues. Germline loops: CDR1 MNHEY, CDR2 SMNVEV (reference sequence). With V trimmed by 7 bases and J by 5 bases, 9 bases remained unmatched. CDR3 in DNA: TGTGCCAGCACCTTAGGGGACAGGGGGACAACCGGGGAGCTGTTTTTT. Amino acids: CASTLGDRGTTGELFF.

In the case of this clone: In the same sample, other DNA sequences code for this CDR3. The CDR3 region is CASSSGTSGYNEQFF. CDR3 DNA: TGTGCCAGCAGCTCCGGGACTAGCGGGTACAATGAGCAGTTCTTC. The chain links TRBV7-3 to TRBJ2-1; TRBD2 agrees at 12 bases. V was clipped by 4 bases and J by 4 bases; unmatched bases: 2. Germline V lookup: CDR1 SGHTA, CDR2 FQGTGA. The CDR3 has 15 residues.

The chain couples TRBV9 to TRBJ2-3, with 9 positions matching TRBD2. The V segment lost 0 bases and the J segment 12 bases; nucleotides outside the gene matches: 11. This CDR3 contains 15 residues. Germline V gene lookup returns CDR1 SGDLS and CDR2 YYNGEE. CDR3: CASSVEAGGPRSQYF. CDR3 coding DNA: TGTGCCAGCAGCGTAGAGGCGGGAGGGCCAAGATCTCAGTATTTT.

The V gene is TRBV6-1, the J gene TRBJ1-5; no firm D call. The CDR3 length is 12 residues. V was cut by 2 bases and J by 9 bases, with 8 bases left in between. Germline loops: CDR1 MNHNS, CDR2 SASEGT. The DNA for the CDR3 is TGTGCCAGCAGTGAAATATACGGGCCCCAGCATTTT. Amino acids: CASSEIYGPQHF.

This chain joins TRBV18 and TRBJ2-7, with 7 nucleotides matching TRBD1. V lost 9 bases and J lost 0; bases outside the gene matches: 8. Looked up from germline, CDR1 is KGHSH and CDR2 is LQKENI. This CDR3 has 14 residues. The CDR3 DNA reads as TGTGCCAGTTCTGGACAGGTAAACTCCTACGAGCAGTACTTC. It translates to CASSGQVNSYEQYF. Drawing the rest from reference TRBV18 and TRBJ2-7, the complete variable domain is NAGVMQNPRHLVRRRGQEARLRCSPMKGHSHVYWYRQLPEEGLKFMVYLQKENIIDESGMPKERFSAEFPKEGPSILRIQQVVRGDSAAYFCASSGQVNSYEQYFGPGTRLTVT.

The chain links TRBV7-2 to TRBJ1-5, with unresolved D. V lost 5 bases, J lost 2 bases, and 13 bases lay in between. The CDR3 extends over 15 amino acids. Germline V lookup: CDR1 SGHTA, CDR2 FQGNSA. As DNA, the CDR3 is TGTGCCAGCAGCGACGGGGTGAAACGCAATCAGCCCCAGCATTTT. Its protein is CASSDGVKRNQPQHF.

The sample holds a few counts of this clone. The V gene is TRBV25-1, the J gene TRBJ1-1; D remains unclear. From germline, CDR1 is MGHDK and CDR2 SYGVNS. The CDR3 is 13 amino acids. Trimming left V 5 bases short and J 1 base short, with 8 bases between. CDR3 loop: CASSRKENTEAFF. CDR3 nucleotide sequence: TGTGCCAGCAGTCGTAAGGAGAACACTGAAGCTTTCTTT.

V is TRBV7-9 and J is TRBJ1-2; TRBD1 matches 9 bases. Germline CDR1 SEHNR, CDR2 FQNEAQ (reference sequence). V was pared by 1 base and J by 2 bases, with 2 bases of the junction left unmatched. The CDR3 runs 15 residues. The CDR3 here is CASSLEDRGNYGYTF. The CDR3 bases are TGTGCCAGCAGCTTAGAGGACAGGGGAAACTATGGCTACACCTTC.

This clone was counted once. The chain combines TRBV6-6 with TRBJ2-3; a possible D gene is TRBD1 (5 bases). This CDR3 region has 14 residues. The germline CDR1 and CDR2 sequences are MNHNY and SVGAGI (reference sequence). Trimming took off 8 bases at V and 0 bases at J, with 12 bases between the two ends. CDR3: CASRVGRSTDTQYF. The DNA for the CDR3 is TGTGCCAGCCGTGTGGGGCGGAGCACAGATACGCAGTATTTT.

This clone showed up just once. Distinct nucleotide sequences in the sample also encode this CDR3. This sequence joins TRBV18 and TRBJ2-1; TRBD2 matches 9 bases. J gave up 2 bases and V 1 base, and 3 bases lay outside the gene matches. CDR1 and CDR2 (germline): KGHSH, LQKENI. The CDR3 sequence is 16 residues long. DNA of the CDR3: TGTGCCAGCTCACCACTGACTAGCGGCACCTACAATGAGCAGTTCTTC. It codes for CASSPLTSGTYNEQFF.

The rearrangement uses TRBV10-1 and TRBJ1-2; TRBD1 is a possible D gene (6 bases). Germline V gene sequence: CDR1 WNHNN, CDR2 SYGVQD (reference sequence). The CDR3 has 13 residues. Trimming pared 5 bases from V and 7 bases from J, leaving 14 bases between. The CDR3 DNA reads TGCGCCAGCAGTTATCTCAGGGGCTTTGGCTACACCTTC. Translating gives CASSYLRGFGYTF.

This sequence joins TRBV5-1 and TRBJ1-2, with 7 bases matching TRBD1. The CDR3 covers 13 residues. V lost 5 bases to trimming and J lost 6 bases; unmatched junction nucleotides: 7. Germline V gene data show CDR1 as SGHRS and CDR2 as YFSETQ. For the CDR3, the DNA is TGCGCCAGCAGGCTAGGGACAGCGGATGGCTACACCTTC. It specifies CASRLGTADGYTF.

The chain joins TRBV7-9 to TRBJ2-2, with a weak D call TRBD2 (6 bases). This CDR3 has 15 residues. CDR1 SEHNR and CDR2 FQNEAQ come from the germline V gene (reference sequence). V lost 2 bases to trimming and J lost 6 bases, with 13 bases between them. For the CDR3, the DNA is TGTGCCAGCAGCTTATTATGGACTACAGCCGGGGAGCTGTTTTTT. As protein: CASSLLWTTAGELFF.

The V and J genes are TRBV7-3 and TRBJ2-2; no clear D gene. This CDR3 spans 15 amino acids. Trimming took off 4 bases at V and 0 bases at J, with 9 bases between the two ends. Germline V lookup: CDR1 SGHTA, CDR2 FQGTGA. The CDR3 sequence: CASSSMDANTGELFF. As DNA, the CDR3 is TGTGCCAGCAGCTCAATGGACGCGAACACCGGGGAGCTGTTTTTT.

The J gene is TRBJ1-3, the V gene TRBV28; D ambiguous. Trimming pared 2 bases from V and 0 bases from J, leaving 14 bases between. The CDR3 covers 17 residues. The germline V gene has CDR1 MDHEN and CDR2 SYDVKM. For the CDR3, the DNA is TGTGCCAGCAGTTTAAGCCCCCAGGAAAGCTCTGGAAACACCATATATTTT. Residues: CASSLSPQESSGNTIYF.

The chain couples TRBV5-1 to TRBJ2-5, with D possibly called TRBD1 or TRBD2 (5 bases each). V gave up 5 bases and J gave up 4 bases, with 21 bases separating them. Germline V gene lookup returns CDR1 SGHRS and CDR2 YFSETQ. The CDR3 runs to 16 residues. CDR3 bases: TGCGCCAGCAGATTTGTGGGGGACGGGCGAGGAGAGACCCAGTACTTC. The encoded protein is CASRFVGDGRGETQYF.

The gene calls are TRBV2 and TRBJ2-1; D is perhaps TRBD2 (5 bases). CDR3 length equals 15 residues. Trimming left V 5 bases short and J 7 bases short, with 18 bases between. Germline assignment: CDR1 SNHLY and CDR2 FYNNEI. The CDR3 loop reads CASSPSSPRANEQFF. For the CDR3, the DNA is TGTGCCAGCAGTCCTAGCAGCCCAAGGGCGAATGAGCAGTTCTTC. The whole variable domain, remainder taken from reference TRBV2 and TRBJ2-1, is EPEVTQTPSHQVTQMGQEVILRCVPISNHLYFYWYRQILGQKVEFLVSFYNNEISEKSEIFDDQFSVERPDGSNFTLKIRSTKLEDSAMYFCASSPSSPRANEQFFGPGTRLTVL.

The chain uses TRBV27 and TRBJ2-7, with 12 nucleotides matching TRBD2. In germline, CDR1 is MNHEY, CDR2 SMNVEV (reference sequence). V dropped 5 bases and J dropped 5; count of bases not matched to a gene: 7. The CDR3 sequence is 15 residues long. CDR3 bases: TGTGCCAGCAGTGCATTTCTAGCGGGAGGGGACGAGCAGTACTTC. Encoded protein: CASSAFLAGGDEQYF.